Listed below are T cell receptor beta chains from one sample, sequenced in a study of blood T cells in healthy people across ages. TCRdb ran MiXCR on the 5' RACE reads and lists one entry per CDR3 protein. The repertoire includes roughly 800,000 distinct CDR3 sequences, approximately 25% of them detected once, and under 4.5% sits in the top ten. In addition, the sample was reused for a study of T cells of mothers and their children.

The sequenced sample consisted of blood. These receptors came from a boy aged 5-17 years in good health. CDR3s include the opening cysteine and the closing phenylalanine or tryptophan. A D gene is named only where the DNA matches it firmly. Size is omitted from some rows. Given values are once, few, many or a class for expanded clones.

TRBV11-2	TRBJ1-5	TRBD1	few	TGTGCCAGCAGCTTAAGGGGGCAGGGGGACAATCAGCCCCAGCATTTT	CASSLRGQGDNQPQHF
TRBV7-2	TRBJ2-3	TRBD2	-	TGTGCCAGCAGCTTATACAGACTAGCGGGAGCGCTCACAGATACGCAGTATTTT	CASSLYRLAGALTDTQYF
TRBV14	TRBJ1-1	-	many	TGTGCCAGCAGCCAGGTGAACACTGAAGCTTTCTTT	CASSQVNTEAFF
TRBV29-1	TRBJ2-1	-	-	TGCAGCGCTCAACGGACCAGAGGGATGACTGAGCAGTTCTTC	CSAQRTRGMTEQFF
TRBV4-1	TRBJ2-7	-	-	TGCGCCAGCAGCCAATCCATGGGAGGTCCCGAGCAGTACTTC	CASSQSMGGPEQYF
TRBV7-6	TRBJ1-4	TRBD1	many	TGTGCCAGCTCACCGACAGGGACTAATGAAAAACTGTTTTTT	CASSPTGTNEKLFF
TRBV5-1	TRBJ2-1	TRBD2	-	TGCGCCAGCAGCTTGAACGCGGGAGTCATCAATGAGCAGTTCTTC	CASSLNAGVINEQFF
TRBV6-6	TRBJ2-2	TRBD1	-	TGTGCCGGCAGTAGGGACAGACCGCTCACCGGGGAGCTGTTTTTT	CAGSRDRPLTGELFF
TRBV5-6	TRBJ1-2	-	-	TGTGCCAGCAGCTTGGGGCCCAGGCCCGGGGGATATGGCTACACCTTC	CASSLGPRPGGYGYTF
TRBV7-2	TRBJ2-7	TRBD1	few	TGTGCCAGCAGCTTCGCTCAGGGGGCCCCCTACGAGCAGTACTTC	CASSFAQGAPYEQYF
TRBV20-1	TRBJ2-5	TRBD1	once	TGCAGTGCTAAGGACAGGGGGCTTTGGGAGACCCAGTACTTC	CSAKDRGLWETQYF
TRBV12-3/TRBV12-4	TRBJ1-5	TRBD1	-	TGTGCCAGCAGTACAGACAGGGGGGATCAGCCCCAGCATTTT	CASSTDRGDQPQHF
TRBV7-3	TRBJ2-7	-	many	TGTGCCAGCATCAACCGGGATTACAACTACGAGCAGTACTTC	CASINRDYNYEQYF
TRBV6-5	TRBJ2-3	-	-	TGTGCCAGCGGTAACGGGGTACGCACAGATACGCAGTATTTT	CASGNGVRTDTQYF
TRBV7-2	TRBJ2-1	TRBD2	-	TGTGCCAGCAGCTTAGTTGGTAGCGGGAGTATCACCTACAATGAGCAGTTCTTC	CASSLVGSGSITYNEQFF
TRBV10-3	TRBJ2-7	TRBD2	few	TGTGCCATTGGGACTAGCGGGAGTGCCTACGAGCAGTACTTC	CAIGTSGSAYEQYF
TRBV29-1	TRBJ2-5	TRBD2	many	TGCAGCGTTGATTTTGCGGGAGATCTTTTTTTGGTTGAAGAGACCCAGTACTTC	CSVDFAGDLFLVEETQYF
TRBV5-1	TRBJ2-3	-	few	TGCGCCAGTGGGGGGAGTCGCACAGATACGCAGTATTTT	CASGGSRTDTQYF
TRBV7-9	TRBJ2-2	TRBD1	-	TGCGCCAGCAGCATCCAAGGGGGCAGGTCCACCGGGGAGCAGTTTTTT	CASSIQGGRSTGEQFF
TRBV11-2	TRBJ1-2	TRBD1	-	TGTGCCAGCAGCTTAGCCGGGACAGGGAATGCATATGGCTACACCTTC	CASSLAGTGNAYGYTF
TRBV28	TRBJ1-1	TRBD1	few	TGTGCCAGCGACACTGGGGGGAGCAGGGGGAGCGCTGAAGCTTTCTTT	CASDTGGSRGSAEAFF
TRBV7-9	TRBJ2-5	-	few	TGTGCCAGCAGCTCAGAACTACCGTCCCAGTACTTC	CASSSELPSQYF
TRBV12-3/TRBV12-4	TRBJ1-5	-	few	TGTGCCAGCAGTACCGCCGGACAACTCAATCAGCCCCAACATTTT	CASSTAGQLNQPQHF
TRBV4-1	TRBJ2-7	-	-	TGCGCCAGCAGACAGGAGATTGGGCTATCCTACGAGCAGTACTTC	CASRQEIGLSYEQYF
TRBV12-3/TRBV12-4	TRBJ2-1	-	few	TGTGCCAGCAGTTTTTTGGTTGAGCAGTTCTTC	CASSFLVEQFF
TRBV6-5	TRBJ2-5	-	-	TGTGCCAGCAGCTCACACCGCAGGGGCCAAGAGACCCAGTACTTC	CASSSHRRGQETQYF
TRBV28	TRBJ2-7	-	-	TGTGCCAGCAGTTTCCGGGGGATCAACGAGCAGTACTTC	CASSFRGINEQYF
TRBV20-1	TRBJ2-3	-	-	TGCAGTGCAAAGGCCACTTCCCCGGCAGATACGCAGTATTTT	CSAKATSPADTQYF
TRBV28	TRBJ1-1	-	few	TGTGCCAGCATAGTGTTCCGGGGGGCGGTAAACACTGAAGCTTTCTTT	CASIVFRGAVNTEAFF
TRBV28	TRBJ2-5	TRBD2	-	TGTGCCAGCACTAGCGGGGCGCCCGCTCAGTACTTC	CASTSGAPAQYF
TRBV6-2/TRBV6-3	TRBJ2-4	-	-	TGTGCCAGCAGTTACAGGCAGGGGAGCGGGCAAAACATTCAGTACTTC	CASSYRQGSGQNIQYF
TRBV4-3	TRBJ2-1	TRBD2	-	TGCGCCAGCAGCCAAGATCTACCTAGCGGAAGCTCCTACAATGAGCAGTTCTTC	CASSQDLPSGSSYNEQFF
TRBV5-1	TRBJ1-1	-	-	TGCGCCAGCAGCTTTGTAGCGGGGGCTAAGACTGAAGCTTTCTTT	CASSFVAGAKTEAFF
TRBV7-8	TRBJ1-5	-	few	TGTGCCAGCAGTTCCCACATCCTATGGGGCAATCAGCCCCAGCATTTT	CASSSHILWGNQPQHF
TRBV29-1	TRBJ2-1	TRBD2	-	TGCAGCGTTGATCCGGGGACTAGCGGGACCAATGAGCAGTTCTTC	CSVDPGTSGTNEQFF
TRBV7-2	TRBJ2-3	TRBD2	-	TGTGCCAGCAGCCCTCATACTAGCGGGAGGGCAGATACGCAGTATTTT	CASSPHTSGRADTQYF
TRBV5-1	TRBJ2-7	-	many	TGCGCCAGCAGCTTGGAGGGCAGCTCCTACGAGCAGTACTTC	CASSLEGSSYEQYF
TRBV29-1	TRBJ1-2	-	-	TGCAGCGTTTTTGGAGGAAACTATGGCTACACCTTC	CSVFGGNYGYTF
TRBV4-1	TRBJ2-1	-	few	TGCGCCAGCAGCCGAACAGCGGGCAACTCCTACAATGAGCAGTTCTTC	CASSRTAGNSYNEQFF
TRBV27	TRBJ2-7	TRBD1	-	TGTGCCAGCAGTTTCTTCGACAGGGTCGACGAGCAGTACTTC	CASSFFDRVDEQYF
TRBV5-1	TRBJ1-3	-	-	TGCGCCAGCAGCTGGGGGACATCCGACACCATATATTTT	CASSWGTSDTIYF
TRBV4-3	TRBJ2-7	-	-	TGCGCCAGCAGCCAAGATTTCGGCGGGTACGAGCAGTACTTC	CASSQDFGGYEQYF
TRBV28	TRBJ1-2	TRBD1	-	TGTGCCACTACAGGGGCTCTATTCGATGGCTACACCTTC	CATTGALFDGYTF
TRBV6-5	TRBJ2-7	TRBD2	-	TGTGCCAGCAGTCCCGGACTAGCGTACTACGAGCAGTACTTC	CASSPGLAYYEQYF
TRBV28	TRBJ2-5	-	few	TGTGCCAGCAGTTTAATGGCAGGGCGTACCCGGGAGACCCAGTACTTC	CASSLMAGRTRETQYF
TRBV20-1	TRBJ2-7	-	many	TGCAGTGCCCAGGATAGGGGAAGTTTTACCTACGAGCAGTACTTC	CSAQDRGSFTYEQYF
TRBV27	TRBJ2-7	TRBD2	-	TGTGCCAGCAGTCCCAGGACTAGCGGACGCTCCTACGAGCAGTACTTC	CASSPRTSGRSYEQYF
TRBV9	TRBJ2-7	-	few	TGTGCCAGCAGCGCGCAGGTTTTGTCTTACGAGCAGTACTTC	CASSAQVLSYEQYF
TRBV5-1	TRBJ1-1	-	-	TGCGCCAGCAGCTTGGGGACGCAGGTCGGGACTGAAGCTTTCTTT	CASSLGTQVGTEAFF
TRBV29-1	TRBJ2-7	TRBD1	few	TGCAGCGTTCTCCGGACAGGGAGAAAACCCTACGAGCAGTACTTC	CSVLRTGRKPYEQYF
TRBV15	TRBJ2-7	-	-	TGTGCCACCAGCAGAGGTCGCCGAGGGCAGAGCTCCTACGAGCAGTACTTC	CATSRGRRGQSSYEQYF
TRBV11-2	TRBJ2-4	-	few	TGTGCCAGCAGCTTAGATCCTAGCTGGGTCAACATTCAGTACTTC	CASSLDPSWVNIQYF
TRBV4-2	TRBJ2-5	TRBD2	-	TGTGCCAGCAGCCCCCTCAGCGGGAGGGCCCAAGAGACCCAGTACTTC	CASSPLSGRAQETQYF
TRBV6-1	TRBJ2-3	TRBD2	-	TGTGCCAGCAGTGCAACGCTTAGCGGGATGAGCACAGATACGCAGTATTTT	CASSATLSGMSTDTQYF